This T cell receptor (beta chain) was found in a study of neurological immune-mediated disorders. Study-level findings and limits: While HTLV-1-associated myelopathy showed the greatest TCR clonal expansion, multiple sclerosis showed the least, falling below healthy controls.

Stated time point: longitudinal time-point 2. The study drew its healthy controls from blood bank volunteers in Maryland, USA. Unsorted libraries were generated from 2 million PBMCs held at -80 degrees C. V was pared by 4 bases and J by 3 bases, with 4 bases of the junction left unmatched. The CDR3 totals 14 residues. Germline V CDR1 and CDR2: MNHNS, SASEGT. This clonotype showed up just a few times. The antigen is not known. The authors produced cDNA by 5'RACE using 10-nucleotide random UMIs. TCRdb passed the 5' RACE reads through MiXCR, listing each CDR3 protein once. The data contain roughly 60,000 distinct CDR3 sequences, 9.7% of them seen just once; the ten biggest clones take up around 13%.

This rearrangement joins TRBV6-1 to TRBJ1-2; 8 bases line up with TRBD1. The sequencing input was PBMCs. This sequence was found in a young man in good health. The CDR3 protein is CASSGQGSYYGYTF. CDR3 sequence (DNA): TGTGCCAGCAGTGGACAGGGGAGCTACTATGGCTACACCTTC.